This TCR beta chain was sequenced for a study of blood T cell repertoires in COVID-19. Study information: Acute and convalescent COVID-19 samples came from the United States, Italy and Spain. T cells, B-cell-depleted T cells, or PBMCs supplied cDNA or gDNA.

In the authors' workflow: Scientists estimated how many nucleated cells there were by amplifying reference gene primers. Some clones are missing from TCRdb's copy, which holds only in-frame ones; the method was immunoSEQ multiplex PCR. For V, J and clone size, that table is used; D and trimming come from the DNA. The table has 99,000 or so clones, roughly 80% seen once. Germline V gene data show CDR1 as MGHDK and CDR2 as SYGVNS. With 6 bases clipped from V and 4 bases from J, the junction kept 10 bases outside the gene matches. The CDR3 totals 16 residues. This TCR came from a woman between 65 and 79 years old with acute or convalescent COVID-19. Sample: peripheral blood. The J gene is TRBJ1-2, the V gene TRBV25-1; 11 bases fit TRBD1. The CDR3 DNA sequence: TGTGCCAGCAGCCAACATGGACAGGGGGCCTTCTATGGCTACACCTTC. This gives the protein CASSQHGQGAFYGYTF.